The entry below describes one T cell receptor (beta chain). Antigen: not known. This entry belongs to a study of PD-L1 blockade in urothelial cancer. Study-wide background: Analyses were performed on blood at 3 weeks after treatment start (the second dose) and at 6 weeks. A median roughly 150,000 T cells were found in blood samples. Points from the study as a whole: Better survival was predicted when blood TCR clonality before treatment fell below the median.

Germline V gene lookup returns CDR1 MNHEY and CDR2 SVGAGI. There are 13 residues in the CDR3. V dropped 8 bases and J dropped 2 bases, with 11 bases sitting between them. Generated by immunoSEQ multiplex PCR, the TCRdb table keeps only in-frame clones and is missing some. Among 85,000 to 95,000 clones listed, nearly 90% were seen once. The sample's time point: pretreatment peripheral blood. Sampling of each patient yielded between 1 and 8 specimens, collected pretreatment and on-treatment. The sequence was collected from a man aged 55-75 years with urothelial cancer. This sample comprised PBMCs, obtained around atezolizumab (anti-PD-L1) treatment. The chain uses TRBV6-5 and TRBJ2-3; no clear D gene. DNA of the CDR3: TGTGCCAGCGCAACGTCACTCACAGATACGCAGTATTTT. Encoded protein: CASATSLTDTQYF.